This TCR beta chain derives from a study of OX40 agonist ivuxolimab in advanced cancers. Assay: immunoSEQ multiplex PCR; the TCRdb copy retains only in-frame clones and omits some. The data contain tens of thousands of clones, roughly 89% of them singletons. The length of the CDR3 is 14 residues. Germline loops: CDR1 SEHNR, CDR2 FQNEAQ (reference sequence). V lost 5 bases to trimming and J lost 10 bases; unmatched junction nucleotides: 7. The TCR was taken from an adult with an advanced solid tumor such as melanoma, head and neck, liver or kidney cancer. This chain uses TRBV7-9 with TRBJ1-6, with TRBD1 matching over 8 bases. Sample: CD4+ or CD8+ T cells sorted from blood, taken in a trial of the OX40 agonist ivuxolimab. CDR3 DNA sequence: TGTGCCAGCAGCCAAGGACAGGGAAACTCACCCCTCCACTTT. Encoded protein: CASSQGQGNSPLHF.